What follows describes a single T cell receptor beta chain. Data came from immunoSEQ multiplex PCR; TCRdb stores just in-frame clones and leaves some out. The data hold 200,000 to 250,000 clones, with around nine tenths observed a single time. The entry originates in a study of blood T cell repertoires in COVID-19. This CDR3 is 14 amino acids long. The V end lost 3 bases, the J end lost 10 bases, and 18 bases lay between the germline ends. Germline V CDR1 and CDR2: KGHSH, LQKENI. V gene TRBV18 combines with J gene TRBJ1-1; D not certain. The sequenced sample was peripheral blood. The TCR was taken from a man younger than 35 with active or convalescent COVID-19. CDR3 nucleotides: TGTGCCAGCTCACCTTTTGAGGGCCTTCGTGGAGCTTTCTTT. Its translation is CASSPFEGLRGAFF. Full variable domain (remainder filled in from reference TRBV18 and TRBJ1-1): NAGVMQNPRHLVRRRGQEARLRCSPMKGHSHVYWYRQLPEEGLKFMVYLQKENIIDESGMPKERFSAEFPKEGPSILRIQQVVRGDSAAYFCASSPFEGLRGAFFGQGTRLTVV.